The 3 T cell receptor beta chains in this list originate from one sample, sequenced in a study of breast tumors, draining lymph nodes, adjacent tissues. Each CDR3 protein gets one entry after TCRdb re-called the multiplex PCR reads with MiXCR. The sample has around 14,000 distinct CDR3 sequences, around 55% seen once; the top ten hold about 33%. The sequenced material came from tumor-adjacent breast tissue. Receptor source: a female donor with breast cancer. Some clones in this sample may be carry-over from other donors' samples.

V gene TRBV20-1 combines with J gene TRBJ2-1, with 7 bases matching TRBD1. Germline V CDR1 and CDR2: DFQATT, SNEGSKA (reference sequence). The CDR3 length is 14 residues. V lost 5 bases and J lost 8; bases outside the gene matches: 12. CDR3 loop: CSAYGSRQGHEQFF. The CDR3 nucleotides read TGCAGTGCTTACGGGTCCCGACAGGGCCATGAGCAGTTCTTC.

The chain links TRBV20-1 to TRBJ2-1; TRBD2 aligns across 8 bases. The V segment lost 0 bases and the J segment 10 bases; nucleotides outside the gene matches: 14. Germline values: CDR1 DFQATT, CDR2 SNEGSKA (reference sequence). This CDR3 contains 16 residues. CDR3 sequence (DNA): TGCAGTGCTAGAGATGGGGCGGGAGGCCCGCCATGGGAGCAGTTCTTC. Its translation: CSARDGAGGPPWEQFF.

In regard to this clonotype: This is likely a read error, given that the CDR3 carries no conserved phenylalanine or tryptophan at its end. The chain has TRBV7-9 and TRBJ2-7; weak D call: TRBD2 (6 bases). The CDR3 spans 13 residues. Germline CDR1 and CDR2: SEHNR and FQNEAQ (reference sequence). The CDR3 DNA reads TGCGCCCGCAGCTTAATGGTGGAGGGGGAGCAGTACCTC. This sequence encodes CARSLMVEGEQYL.